Listed below are T cell receptor beta chains from one sample, sequenced in a study of radiotherapy plus CTLA-4 blockade in lung cancer. Profiling relied on immunoSEQ multiplex PCR, and the TCRdb table lists in-frame clones only, not all of them. The sample has about 45,000 clones, approximately 76% seen once. Sequencing was performed on peripheral blood, taken from a patient treated with radiotherapy plus ipilimumab. The receptor set was obtained from a human donor with non-small cell lung cancer who had stable disease on radiotherapy plus ipilimumab. CDR3s include the opening cysteine and the closing phenylalanine or tryptophan. A D gene is named only where the DNA matches it firmly. Size tells how often a clone was seen (once, few, many) or the class of an expanded clone, and some rows leave it out.

cdr3_aa cdr3_nt j_call clone_size d_call v_call
CASSSTGGAEQPQHF TGTGCCAGCAGCTCGACAGGGGGCGCGGAGCAGCCCCAGCATTTT TRBJ1-5 many TRBD1 TRBV7-9
CASSYGTGNQPQHF TGTGCCAGCAGTTACGGGACAGGCAATCAGCCCCAGCATTTT TRBJ1-5 few TRBD1 TRBV6-5
CASSQVGAGTYTDTQYF TGTGCCAGCAGCCAAGTGGGAGCGGGAACTTACACAGATACGCAGTATTTT TRBJ2-3 NA TRBD2 TRBV4-2
CASSGEGDEQYF TGTGCCAGCAGCGGAGAGGGGGACGAGCAGTACTTC TRBJ2-7 NA NA TRBV7-6
CASLRGRFTEAFF TGTGCCAGCCTGAGGGGACGGTTCACTGAAGCTTTCTTT TRBJ1-1 once NA TRBV6-6
CASRRAGTGPYEQYF TGTGCCAGCAGACGGGCAGGGACAGGTCCCTACGAGCAGTACTTC TRBJ2-7 NA TRBD1 TRBV7-2
CASGFGTGSPRGAEAFF TGTGCTAGTGGGTTCGGGACAGGGTCTCCAAGAGGCGCTGAAGCTTTCTTT TRBJ1-1 NA TRBD1 TRBV12-5
CASSLSGILGELFF TGTGCCAGCAGCTTATCCGGGATACTCGGGGAGCTGTTTTTT TRBJ2-2 NA NA TRBV7-8
CSAASTDTQYF TGCAGTGCTGCCTCCACAGATACGCAGTATTTT TRBJ2-3 NA NA TRBV20-1
CASSEGQGRTDTQYF TGTGCCAGCAGTGAGGGACAGGGGCGGACAGATACGCAGTATTTT TRBJ2-3 few TRBD1 TRBV6-1
CASTTSQGLNTEAFF TGTGCCAGCACTACTTCACAGGGATTGAACACTGAAGCTTTCTTT TRBJ1-1 NA NA TRBV5-4
CASSQDGSIRTGELFF TGTGCCAGCAGCCAAGATGGGAGCATTCGCACCGGGGAGCTGTTTTTT TRBJ2-2 few NA TRBV14
CASSSTGTLNVLTF TGTGCCAGCAGCTCTACCGGGACCCTCAACGTCCTGACTTTC TRBJ2-6 NA NA TRBV7-9
CASSLPPNVDTQYF TGTGCCAGCAGCCTCCCCCCTAATGTAGATACGCAGTATTTT TRBJ2-3 once NA TRBV13
CASKTVATNEKLFF TGTGCCAGTAAGACAGTTGCAACTAATGAAAAACTGTTTTTT TRBJ1-4 NA NA TRBV19
CAWSGGVREQYF TGTGCCTGGAGCGGGGGGGTAAGGGAGCAGTACTTC TRBJ2-7 NA TRBD2 TRBV30
CASSLAGTGADTQYF TGTGCCAGCAGCTTAGCCGGGACAGGGGCAGATACGCAGTATTTT TRBJ2-3 NA TRBD1 TRBV7-8
CASSEMGSLNQPQHF TGTGCCAGCAGTGAAATGGGATCTTTAAATCAGCCCCAGCATTTT TRBJ1-5 NA NA TRBV2
CASSFGTGFSYTEAFF TGTGCCAGCAGCTTCGGGACAGGGTTCTCATACACTGAAGCTTTCTTT TRBJ1-1 once TRBD1 TRBV7-8
CASSVLPGGEERVKLFF TGTGCCAGCAGTGTTCTCCCCGGGGGGGAGGAAAGGGTAAAACTGTTTTTT TRBJ1-4 NA NA TRBV6-1
CSARRVTEAFF TGCAGTGCTAGAAGGGTCACTGAAGCTTTCTTT TRBJ1-1 NA NA TRBV20-1
CSVVWGETQYF TGCAGCGTTGTGTGGGGAGAGACCCAGTACTTC TRBJ2-5 once NA TRBV29-1
CASSYFTGEVGQPQHF TGTGCCAGCAGTTACTTTACAGGGGAAGTGGGACAGCCCCAGCATTTT TRBJ1-5 NA TRBD1 TRBV6-6
CASSQSAGGEKLFF TGCGCCAGCAGCCAAAGCGCAGGGGGGGAAAAACTGTTTTTT TRBJ1-4 NA TRBD1 TRBV4-1
CASSPRPFYEQYF TGTGCCAGCAGCCCCAGGCCGTTCTACGAGCAGTACTTC TRBJ2-7 NA NA TRBV25-1
CASSSPNPRETQYF TGTGCCAGTAGTTCCCCCAATCCCCGGGAGACCCAGTACTTC TRBJ2-5 few NA TRBV19
CASGLGNSVTYEQYF TGTGCTAGTGGTTTGGGAAACAGTGTAACCTACGAGCAGTACTTC TRBJ2-7 NA NA TRBV12-5
CASSATGATYSNQPQHF TGTGCCAGCAGCGCCACAGGGGCCACCTATAGCAATCAGCCCCAGCATTTT TRBJ1-5 NA TRBD1 TRBV7-2
CASSLLNTEAFF TGTGCCAGCAGTTTACTCAACACTGAAGCTTTCTTT TRBJ1-1 NA NA TRBV28
CASSIPPQETQYF TGTGCCAGTAGTATCCCCCCCCAAGAGACCCAGTACTTC TRBJ2-5 few NA TRBV19
CASSLGSALNYGYTF TGTGCCAGCAGTTTAGGGTCAGCCCTTAACTATGGCTACACCTTC TRBJ1-2 NA NA TRBV28
CASSPGTEKNIQYF TGTGCCAGCAGCCCCGGGACAGAAAAAAACATTCAGTACTTC TRBJ2-4 few TRBD1 TRBV9
CSVTGGGLNYGYTF TGCAGCGTTACCGGAGGGGGTCTGAACTATGGCTACACCTTC TRBJ1-2 once NA TRBV29-1
CASSMPGGNTIYF TGTGCCAGTAGTATGCCTGGGGGAAACACCATATATTTT TRBJ1-3 NA NA TRBV19
CASSPGQVKDTQYF TGTGCCAGCAGCCCGGGACAGGTAAAAGATACGCAGTATTTT TRBJ2-3 once TRBD1 TRBV5-5
CASRTQNTEAFF TGCGCCAGCAGGACACAGAACACTGAAGCTTTCTTT TRBJ1-1 NA NA TRBV4-1
CASSPAGEGNIQYF TGTGCCAGCAGTCCCGCGGGGGAAGGGAACATTCAGTACTTC TRBJ2-4 NA TRBD2 TRBV28